These 14 T cell receptor beta chains were sequenced from one sample in a study of circulating and synovial CD4+ cells in juvenile arthritis. Profiling relied on immunoSEQ multiplex PCR, and the TCRdb table lists in-frame clones only, not all of them. The table lists tens of thousands of clones, 94% of them singletons. Sequences were obtained from CD4+ T cells from blood. These receptors originate from a human donor with juvenile idiopathic arthritis.

The chain links TRBV15 to TRBJ2-3; the match to TRBD2 covers 7 bases. Germline V gene sequence: CDR1 LNHNV, CDR2 YYDKDF (reference sequence). CDR3 length equals 15 residues. Trimming at V came to 0 bases and at J to 6 bases, leaving 6 bases not matched to a gene. CDR3 loop: CATSRDRPSGDTQYF. In nucleotides, the CDR3 is TGTGCCACCAGCAGAGATCGTCCTAGCGGCGATACGCAGTATTTT.

This chain joins TRBV18 and TRBJ2-1; the match to TRBD1 covers 8 bases. J was trimmed by 9 bases and V by 6 bases; bases with no gene match: 19. CDR1 KGHSH and CDR2 LQKENI come from the germline V gene. This CDR3 is built from 17 residues. CDR3 protein: CASSSLAGTGDVSEQFF. The CDR3 DNA reads as TGTGCCAGCTCCTCTCTGGCTGGGACAGGAGATGTTAGTGAGCAGTTCTTC.

This clone was seen a handful of times. This chain joins TRBV18 and TRBJ1-5; the match to TRBD1 covers 8 bases. The CDR3 is 15 amino acids. Germline V CDR1 and CDR2: KGHSH, LQKENI. Unmatched junction bases numbered 9, after V lost 5 bases and J lost 6 bases. The CDR3 reads CASSSNRGRGQPQHF. The CDR3 DNA is TGTGCCAGCTCATCAAACAGGGGGAGGGGTCAGCCCCAGCATTTT.

The V and J genes are TRBV7-2 and TRBJ2-5; TRBD2 matches 8 bases. This CDR3 spans 18 amino acids. The germline CDR1 and CDR2 sequences are SGHTA and FQGNSA. V lost 1 base, J lost 4 bases, and 14 bases stayed unmatched. The CDR3 DNA sequence: TGTGCCAGCAGCTTAGGCCCTCCGGGACTAGGGACCGGAGAGACCCAGTACTTC. Translation: CASSLGPPGLGTGETQYF.

The chain uses TRBV7-9 and TRBJ2-1; 13 nucleotides line up with TRBD2. From germline, CDR1 is SEHNR and CDR2 FQNEAQ (reference sequence). Trimming removed 6 bases from V and 6 bases from J; junction bases left unmatched: 8. The CDR3 runs 16 residues. The CDR3 coding sequence is TGTGCCAGCAGTCCTACCGGGACTAGCGGGGCCAATGAGCAGTTCTTC. This codes for CASSPTGTSGANEQFF.

This chain links TRBV6-6 with TRBJ2-6; 8 nucleotides match TRBD1. The CDR3 has 16 amino acids. Germline V gene lookup returns CDR1 MNHNY and CDR2 SVGAGI (reference sequence). The trim removed 7 bases at V and 1 base at J, leaving 6 bases unmatched. Written as DNA, the CDR3 is TGTGCCAGCACCCCCCAGGGGGCGTCTGGGGCCAACGTCCTGACTTTC. This translates into CASTPQGASGANVLTF.

Worth noting for this clone: Additional DNA sequences in this sample encode the identical CDR3. The chain recombines TRBV4-1 with TRBJ2-5, with unresolved D. The CDR3 is made up of 16 amino acids. Germline-derived CDR1 and CDR2 are MGHRA and YSYEKL. V was cut by 1 base and J by 3 bases, with 15 bases left in between. The CDR3 spells CASSQVVLVRKETQYF. For the CDR3, the DNA is TGCGCCAGCAGCCAAGTGGTCCTAGTACGGAAAGAGACCCAGTACTTC.

This clone was recorded once. V gene TRBV7-2 combines with J gene TRBJ2-7, with 16 bases matching TRBD2. The length of the CDR3 is 14 residues. J lost 5 bases, V lost 8 bases, and 3 bases had no gene match. Germline values: CDR1 SGHTA, CDR2 FQGNSA. The CDR3 protein is CASGTSGGANEQYF. For the CDR3, the DNA is TGTGCCAGCGGGACTAGCGGGGGGGCAAACGAGCAGTACTTC.

Of note for this clone: Other DNA sequences in the sample encode the same CDR3. The J gene is TRBJ1-6, the V gene TRBV7-2; D gene unclear. CDR1 and CDR2 from the germline V gene are SGHTA and FQGNSA. The CDR3 has 14 amino acids. V was cut by 7 bases and J by 6 bases, with 13 bases left in between. Here the CDR3 DNA reads TGTGCCAGCACCCTTAGTGGGCGTAATTCACCCCTCCACTTT. Protein sequence: CASTLSGRNSPLHF. The complete variable domain, with remaining parts taken from reference TRBV7-2 and TRBJ1-6, reads GAGVSQSPSNKVTEKGKDVELRCDPISGHTALYWYRQSLGQGLEFLIYFQGNSAPDKSGLPSDRFSAERTGGSVSTLTIQRTQQEDSAVYLCASTLSGRNSPLHFGNGTRLTVT.

The gene calls are TRBV7-2 and TRBJ2-7; D might be TRBD2 (5 bases). V dropped 2 bases and J dropped 2 bases, with 16 bases sitting between them. The V gene's germline CDR1 is SGHTA and CDR2 FQGNSA. The CDR3 covers 16 residues. The CDR3 DNA reads TGTGCCAGCAGCTTACGGGGTAGTGGAAATACCTACGAGCAGTACTTC. This sequence encodes CASSLRGSGNTYEQYF.

The rearrangement links TRBV19 to TRBJ2-7; 8 bases agree with TRBD2. The V segment lost 5 bases and the J segment 5 bases; nucleotides outside the gene matches: 11. The CDR3 sequence is 15 residues long. The germline CDR1 and CDR2 sequences are LNHDA and SQIVND (reference sequence). The CDR3, as DNA: TGTGCCAGTAGTGGGAGCGGGGGCCTTCGAGACGAGCAGTACTTC. Translated: CASSGSGGLRDEQYF.

This rearrangement joins TRBV9 to TRBJ1-5; TRBD1 is a possible D gene (5 bases). The CDR3 is made up of 15 amino acids. CDR1 and CDR2 (germline): SGDLS, YYNGEE. Trimming left V 0 bases short and J 5 bases short, with 12 bases between. This CDR3 is CASSVGGDSYQPQHF. The CDR3 region has the DNA TGTGCCAGCAGCGTAGGGGGGGATAGTTATCAGCCCCAGCATTTT.

This chain joins TRBV15 and TRBJ2-1; 9 positions match TRBD1. The germline CDR1 and CDR2 sequences are LNHNV and YYDKDF (reference sequence). The ends lost 5 bases at V and 4 bases at J; junction bases unmatched: 6. CDR3 length equals 15 residues. CDR3 amino acids: CATSHRQGGYNEQFF. In nucleotides, the CDR3 is TGTGCCACCAGCCACAGACAGGGGGGTTACAATGAGCAGTTCTTC.

The chain is built from TRBV19 and TRBJ2-3, with 8 bases fitting TRBD2. CDR1 is LNHDA and CDR2 is SQIVND in the germline V gene (reference sequence). The V segment lost 4 bases and the J segment 4 bases; nucleotides outside the gene matches: 1. This CDR3 has 13 amino acids. Here the CDR3 DNA reads TGTGCCAGTAGTACGACTAGCGCAGATACGCAGTATTTT. It translates to CASSTTSADTQYF.